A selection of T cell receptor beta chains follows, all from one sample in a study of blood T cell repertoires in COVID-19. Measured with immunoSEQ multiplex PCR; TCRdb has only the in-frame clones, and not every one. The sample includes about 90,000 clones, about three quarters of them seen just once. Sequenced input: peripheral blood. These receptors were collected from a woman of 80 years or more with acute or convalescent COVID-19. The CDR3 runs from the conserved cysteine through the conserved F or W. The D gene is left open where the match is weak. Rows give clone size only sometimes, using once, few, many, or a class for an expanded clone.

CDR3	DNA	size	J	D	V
CASSEASANSYEQYF	TGTGCCAGCAGTGAAGCGTCAGCGAACTCCTACGAGCAGTACTTC	NA	TRBJ2-7	NA	TRBV6-1
CASSSGSETQYF	TGTGCCAGCAGTTCAGGGTCGGAGACCCAGTACTTC	NA	TRBJ2-5	NA	TRBV28
CASKGIAGDYNEQFF	TGTGCCAGCAAAGGGATAGCGGGGGACTACAATGAGCAGTTCTTC	NA	TRBJ2-1	TRBD2	TRBV3-1/TRBV3-2
CASSNSVDYSYEQYF	TGTGCCAGCAGCAATTCCGTGGACTACTCCTACGAGCAGTACTTC	NA	TRBJ2-7	NA	TRBV7-9
CASSRGGSIHNEQFF	TGTGCCAGCTCCCGGGGGGGCTCGATCCACAATGAGCAGTTCTTC	NA	TRBJ2-1	TRBD2	TRBV9
CAVASRVEETQYF	TGTGCCGTAGCCAGCAGGGTTGAGGAGACCCAGTACTTC	NA	TRBJ2-5	NA	TRBV27
CASSYGQGGNYGYTF	TGTGCCAGCAGTTACGGACAGGGCGGGAACTATGGCTACACCTTC	few	TRBJ1-2	TRBD1	TRBV6-5
CASSQESGAETQYF	TGTGCCAGCAGCCAAGAGAGCGGGGCAGAGACCCAGTACTTC	NA	TRBJ2-5	TRBD2	TRBV3-1/TRBV3-2
CASSQENSGGPGNEQFF	TGTGCCAGCAGCCAAGAAAATAGCGGGGGGCCAGGCAATGAGCAGTTCTTC	NA	TRBJ2-1	TRBD2	TRBV3-1/TRBV3-2
CASSPTGRDSPLHF	TGTGCCAGCTCACCAACAGGGAGGGATTCACCCCTCCACTTT	NA	TRBJ1-6	NA	TRBV18
CASSPLALRKSLHF	TGTGCCAGCAGCCCCTTAGCTCTCCGGAAATCCCTCCACTTT	few	TRBJ1-6	NA	TRBV7-9
CASSPWTETGGYTF	TGTGCCAGCAGTCCTTGGACAGAAACGGGTGGCTACACCTTC	NA	TRBJ1-2	NA	TRBV6-5
CASTGQGKSNYGYTF	TGTGCCAGTACGGGACAGGGGAAATCTAACTATGGCTACACCTTC	NA	TRBJ1-2	TRBD1	TRBV19
CASSLGTGETQYF	TGTGCCAGCAGCTTAGGAACCGGAGAGACCCAGTACTTC	NA	TRBJ2-5	NA	TRBV11-2
CASSRDSPYGYTF	TGTGCCAGCAGCCGGGACAGCCCCTATGGCTACACCTTC	NA	TRBJ1-2	TRBD1	TRBV7-9
CASSPPRTTGGTEAFF	TGTGCCAGCTCACCTCCTCGCACGACAGGGGGCACTGAAGCTTTCTTT	NA	TRBJ1-1	TRBD1	TRBV18
CAISESTGYGYTF	TGTGCCATCAGTGAGTCGACGGGGTATGGCTACACCTTC	NA	TRBJ1-2	NA	TRBV10-3
CASSGSAGSNTEAFF	TGTGCCAGCTCGGGGTCCGCGGGCTCGAACACTGAAGCTTTCTTT	NA	TRBJ1-1	NA	TRBV28
CASSQVDRVETQYF	TGCGCCAGCAGCCAAGTGGACAGGGTCGAGACCCAGTACTTC	NA	TRBJ2-5	TRBD1	TRBV4-3
CASSISGQAGELFF	TGTGCCAGCAGTATTTCAGGACAAGCCGGGGAGCTGTTTTTT	once	TRBJ2-2	NA	TRBV6-2/TRBV6-3
CASSIEPLAGLTGELFF	TGTGCCAGTAGTATAGAACCGCTAGCGGGGTTGACCGGGGAGCTGTTTTTT	NA	TRBJ2-2	TRBD2	TRBV19
CASSLTGGHQPQHF	TGTGCCAGTAGCCTCACAGGGGGCCATCAGCCCCAGCATTTT	NA	TRBJ1-5	TRBD1	TRBV19
CASSADRDGYTF	TGTGCCAGCAGCGCCGACAGGGATGGCTACACCTTC	NA	TRBJ1-2	TRBD1	TRBV28
CASSLTLDSPLHF	TGTGCCAGCAGTCTTACTCTCGATTCACCCCTCCACTTT	NA	TRBJ1-6	NA	TRBV28
CASSPGGGTLETQYF	TGTGCCAGCAGCCCTGGCGGCGGTACATTGGAGACCCAGTACTTC	NA	TRBJ2-5	NA	TRBV5-4
CASSQTGAVGTEAFF	TGTGCCAGCAGCCAGACAGGGGCCGTGGGGACTGAAGCTTTCTTT	once	TRBJ1-1	TRBD1	TRBV7-3
CASSPEEFTEAFF	TGTGCCAGCTCACCAGAGGAGTTCACTGAAGCTTTCTTT	NA	TRBJ1-1	NA	TRBV18
CASSTGQAFSGNTIYF	TGTGCCAGCAGCACCGGACAGGCCTTCTCTGGAAACACCATATATTTT	NA	TRBJ1-3	TRBD1	TRBV7-2
CASSLDSQVNEQFF	TGTGCCAGCAGCTTAGATTCCCAGGTAAATGAGCAGTTCTTC	few	TRBJ2-1	NA	TRBV11-2
CASSGQGNTQYF	TGTGCCAGCAGCGGACAGGGGAACACGCAGTATTTT	once	TRBJ2-3	TRBD1	TRBV2
CASRGGVYEQYF	TGCGCCAGCAGAGGAGGAGTGTACGAGCAGTACTTC	NA	TRBJ2-7	NA	TRBV5-1
CASRSGTDTSPLHF	TGCGCCAGCAGGTCCGGGACAGATACCTCACCCCTCCACTTT	few	TRBJ1-6	TRBD1	TRBV4-3
CASSHTGGESTEAFF	TGCGCCAGCAGCCATACAGGGGGCGAGTCCACTGAAGCTTTCTTT	NA	TRBJ1-1	TRBD1	TRBV4-3
CASTASHNYGYTF	TGTGCCAGTACTGCGAGTCATAACTATGGCTACACCTTC	NA	TRBJ1-2	NA	TRBV19
CASSYSSGGANEQFF	TGTGCCAGCAGTTACTCCAGCGGGGGGGCCAATGAGCAGTTCTTC	NA	TRBJ2-1	TRBD2	TRBV6-5
CASLDRGLRYGYTF	TGCGCCAGCCTAGACAGGGGACTTCGCTATGGCTACACCTTC	NA	TRBJ1-2	TRBD1	TRBV10-1
CAISETTVQETQYF	TGCGCCATCAGCGAGACGACAGTGCAAGAGACCCAGTACTTC	NA	TRBJ2-5	NA	TRBV10-3
CASSPPGDLANYGYTF	TGTGCCAGCAGTCCTCCGGGGGATCTGGCCAACTATGGCTACACCTTC	NA	TRBJ1-2	NA	TRBV28
CASSSLDRVETQYF	TGTGCCAGCAGTTCCCTGGACAGGGTAGAGACCCAGTACTTC	NA	TRBJ2-5	TRBD1	TRBV6-5
CASSYASRGETQYF	TGTGCCAGCAGTTACGCCTCCCGGGGAGAGACCCAGTACTTC	NA	TRBJ2-5	NA	TRBV6-2/TRBV6-3
CASSLGAEAFF	TGTGCCAGCAGCTTGGGGGCAGAAGCTTTCTTT	NA	TRBJ1-1	NA	TRBV5-4
CASSEVGRYSPLHF	TGTGCCAGCAGTGAAGTGGGGCGTTATTCACCCCTCCACTTT	NA	TRBJ1-6	NA	TRBV6-1
CASSSSGRTDTQYF	TGTGCCAGCAGCTCTAGCGGACGCACAGATACGCAGTATTTT	few	TRBJ2-3	TRBD2	TRBV5-4
CASSPRSIPLYGYTF	TGTGCCAGCAGTCCCCGCTCTATTCCCCTCTATGGCTACACCTTC	many	TRBJ1-2	NA	TRBV2
CASSYYNEAFF	TGTGCCAGCAGTTACTACAATGAAGCTTTCTTT	few	TRBJ1-1	NA	TRBV6-2/TRBV6-3
CASSYSDRGSYNEQFF	TGTGCCAGCAGTTACTCCGACAGGGGCTCCTACAATGAGCAGTTCTTC	NA	TRBJ2-1	TRBD1	TRBV6-5
CATSDSGTGLAKNIQYF	TGTGCCACCAGTGATTCGGGGACAGGTCTAGCCAAAAACATTCAGTACTTC	few	TRBJ2-4	TRBD1	TRBV24-1
CASRPRGQGGEKLFF	TGTGCCAGCAGACCCAGAGGCCAGGGTGGGGAAAAACTGTTTTTT	NA	TRBJ1-4	NA	TRBV27
CASSSSGGAGELFF	TGTGCCAGCAGTTCCTCGGGGGGGGCCGGGGAGCTGTTTTTT	NA	TRBJ2-2	TRBD2	TRBV6-5
CASSPLWQGGYGYTF	TGTGCCAGCAGTCCTCTCTGGCAGGGGGGCTATGGCTACACCTTC	NA	TRBJ1-2	TRBD1	TRBV28
CASSISGGTGNSPLHF	TGTGCCAGCAGTATTTCCGGAGGGACAGGGAATTCACCCCTCCACTTT	NA	TRBJ1-6	TRBD1	TRBV27
CASSVGAGYEQYF	TGTGCCAGCAGCGTAGGGGCAGGGTACGAGCAGTACTTC	NA	TRBJ2-7	NA	TRBV9
CATARQAHYGYTF	TGTGCCACTGCCCGACAGGCGCACTATGGCTACACCTTC	few	TRBJ1-2	NA	TRBV19
CASSLTLGKLYEQYF	TGTGCCAGCAGCTTAACGCTGGGCAAACTCTACGAGCAGTACTTC	NA	TRBJ2-7	NA	TRBV7-9